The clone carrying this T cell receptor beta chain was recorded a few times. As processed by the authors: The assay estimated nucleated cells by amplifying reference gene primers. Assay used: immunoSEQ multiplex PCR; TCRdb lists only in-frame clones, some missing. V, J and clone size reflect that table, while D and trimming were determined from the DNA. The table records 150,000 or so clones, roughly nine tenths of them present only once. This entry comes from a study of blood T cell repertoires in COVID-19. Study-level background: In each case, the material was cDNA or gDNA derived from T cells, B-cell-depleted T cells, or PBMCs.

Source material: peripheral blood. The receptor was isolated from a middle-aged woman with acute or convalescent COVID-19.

CDR3 protein: CASSERRTMADTQYF. The DNA for the CDR3 is TGTGCCAGCAGTGAGCGGAGGACTATGGCAGATACGCAGTATTTT. V and J are TRBV6-2 or TRBV6-3 and TRBJ2-3; D might be TRBD2 (6 bases). The V and J ends lost 5 bases and 4 bases respectively, with 16 bases between them. Germline CDR1 is MNHEY and CDR2 is SVGEGT. This CDR3 is built from 15 residues.